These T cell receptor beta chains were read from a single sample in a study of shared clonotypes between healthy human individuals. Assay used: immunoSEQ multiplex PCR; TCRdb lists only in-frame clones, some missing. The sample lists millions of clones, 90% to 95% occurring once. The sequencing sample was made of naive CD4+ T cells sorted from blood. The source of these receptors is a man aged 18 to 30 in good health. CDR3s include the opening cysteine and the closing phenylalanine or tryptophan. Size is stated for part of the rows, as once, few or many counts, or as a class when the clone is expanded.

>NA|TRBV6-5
CASSYSSGSGTDTQYF
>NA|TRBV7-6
CASSLGGLAAELDNEQFF
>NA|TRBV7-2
CASTEAGGPYEQYF
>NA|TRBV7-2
CASSLGHIPTEAFF
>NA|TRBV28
CASSLLGGGQYF
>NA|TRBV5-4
CASSFGTGVQPQHF
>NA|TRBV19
CASSKLAGADAETQYF
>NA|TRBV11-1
CASSLGTIQETQYF
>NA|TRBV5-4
CASSLAGGTGELFF
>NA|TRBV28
CASGLPGQVNTEAFF
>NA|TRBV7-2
CASSPTGGMGTGELFF
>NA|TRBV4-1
CASSLEGVYEQYF
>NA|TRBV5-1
CASSLVPQNTNTGELFF
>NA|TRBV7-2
CASSWGQTGTQYF
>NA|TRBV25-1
CASSEYPNEQFF
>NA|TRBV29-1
CSERTTGNEQFF
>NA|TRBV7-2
CASRSRGQPNSPLHF
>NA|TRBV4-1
CASSQDFAGRPAEQFF
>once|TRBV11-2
CASSTLTGSSGNTIYF
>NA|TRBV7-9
CASSISGSAPEQYF
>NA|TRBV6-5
CASSLTTGNTEAFF
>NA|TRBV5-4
CASSLDLGGSYNSPLHF
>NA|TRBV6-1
CASSGSSGRITGELFF
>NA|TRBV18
CASSFSGTVNTEAFF
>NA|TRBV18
CASSPVPPSGNTIYF
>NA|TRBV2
CAISPEQLYGYTF
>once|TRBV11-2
CASSLNGRDTDTQYF
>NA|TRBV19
CASSIEGSIYGYTF
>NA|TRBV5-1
CASSLRGPGETQYF
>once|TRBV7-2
CASSLVGVPDTQYF
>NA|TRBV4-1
CASSQESSGKTDTQYF
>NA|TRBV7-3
CASSLTGDEQFF
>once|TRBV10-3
CAIRKGQGPVTEAFF
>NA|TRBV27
CASSWKGRPEAFF
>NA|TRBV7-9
CAIRDSYNEQFF
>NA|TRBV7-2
CASTPRRTITGANVLTF
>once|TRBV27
CASSFKYSPGTSGVSSTDTQYF
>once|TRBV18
CASSPGVTNTGELFF
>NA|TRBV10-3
CAISGGQDSPLHF
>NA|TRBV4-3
CASSQVLAGEGEQYF